Listed below are T cell receptor beta chains from one sample, sequenced in a study of OX40 agonist ivuxolimab in advanced cancers. Sequencing used immunoSEQ multiplex PCR; TCRdb keeps in-frame clones, though not all of them. The sample shows about 36,000 clones, 88% of them seen only once. Specimen: CD4+ or CD8+ T cells sorted from blood, collected in a trial of the OX40 agonist ivuxolimab. Receptors were obtained from an adult with an advanced solid tumor such as melanoma, head and neck, liver or kidney cancer. Each CDR3 is given with its conserved first and last residue. The D gene is left open where the match is weak. A clone size is listed for some rows: how often the clone was seen (once, few, many), or a class if it is expanded.

d_gene | j_gene | v_gene | abundance | CDR3aa | CDR3nt
TRBD1 | TRBJ1-6 | TRBV27 | - | CASSPGQGNSPLHF | TGTGCCAGCAGTCCGGGACAGGGGAATTCACCCCTCCACTTT
- | TRBJ1-4 | TRBV2 | - | CASLFPRGNEKLFF | TGTGCCAGCTTATTCCCAAGAGGGAATGAAAAACTGTTTTTT
- | TRBJ1-5 | TRBV7-8 | - | CASSLGLPAYGNQPQHF | TGTGCCAGCAGCTTAGGGCTCCCCGCCTACGGCAATCAGCCCCAGCATTTT
TRBD1 | TRBJ1-5 | TRBV10-3 | - | CAISDVGQVNQPQHF | TGTGCCATCAGTGATGTAGGACAGGTAAATCAGCCCCAGCATTTT
TRBD1 | TRBJ1-5 | TRBV10-3 | - | CAISTGGWQPQHF | TGTGCCATCAGTACAGGGGGATGGCAGCCCCAGCATTTT
TRBD2 | TRBJ2-1 | TRBV5-5 | once | CASSPVSTSGGLYNEQFF | TGTGCCAGCAGCCCCGTATCGACTAGCGGGGGGCTCTACAATGAGCAGTTCTTC
TRBD1 | TRBJ1-4 | TRBV10-1 | once | CASSTDRGNEKLFF | TGCGCCAGCAGTACCGACAGGGGGAATGAAAAACTGTTTTTT
- | TRBJ2-5 | TRBV6-6 | few | CATLEGGAGETQYF | TGTGCCACCCTAGAGGGGGGGGCGGGTGAGACCCAGTACTTC
- | TRBJ1-2 | TRBV28 | - | CASSFPRQSGGYGYTF | TGTGCCAGCAGTTTTCCCCGACAATCGGGGGGTTATGGCTACACCTTC
TRBD1 | TRBJ1-6 | TRBV28 | - | CASSPPGTALGSPLHF | TGTGCCAGCAGTCCACCTGGGACAGCCTTAGGTTCACCCCTCCACTTT
TRBD2 | TRBJ2-7 | TRBV7-6 | - | CASSLHPTSGRTAYEQYF | TGTGCCAGCAGCCTCCATCCCACTAGCGGGAGGACCGCCTACGAGCAGTACTTC
- | TRBJ2-3 | TRBV7-6 | - | CASSLSHSTDTQYF | TGTGCCAGCAGCTTGTCTCATAGCACAGATACGCAGTATTTT
- | TRBJ1-4 | TRBV11-2 | large | CASSSQPPGGPEKLFF | TGTGCCAGCAGCTCCCAGCCGCCGGGTGGACCTGAAAAACTGTTTTTT
- | TRBJ2-7 | TRBV28 | - | CASSLRPLEQYF | TGTGCCAGCAGTTTGCGTCCCTTGGAGCAGTACTTC
TRBD2 | TRBJ2-1 | TRBV25-1 | - | CASSGTSGSEQFF | TGTGCCAGCAGTGGTACTAGCGGGAGCGAGCAGTTCTTC
TRBD2 | TRBJ2-5 | TRBV5-5 | - | CASSLWTSRQETQYF | TGTGCCAGCAGCCTCTGGACTAGCAGGCAAGAGACCCAGTACTTC
- | TRBJ1-2 | TRBV6-5 | - | CASREGVWSYTF | TGTGCCAGCAGGGAGGGTGTCTGGAGCTACACCTTC
- | TRBJ1-1 | TRBV5-4 | - | CASSPGTRNTEAFF | TGTGCCAGCAGCCCCGGGACAAGAAACACTGAAGCTTTCTTT
- | TRBJ1-1 | TRBV5-1 | - | CASSWWTEGTEAFF | TGCGCCAGCAGCTGGTGGACAGAGGGCACTGAAGCTTTCTTT
- | TRBJ2-3 | TRBV5-1 | - | CASSLVTGSYQTQYF | TGCGCCAGCAGCTTGGTCACAGGGAGTTACCAGACGCAGTATTTT
- | TRBJ2-5 | TRBV4-2 | - | CASSQETLKIQETQYF | TGTGCCAGCAGCCAAGAAACTCTAAAAATTCAAGAGACCCAGTACTTC
- | TRBJ1-5 | TRBV19 | - | CASSRGHAGSNQPQHF | TGTGCCAGTAGCCGGGGACACGCGGGTAGCAATCAGCCCCAGCATTTT
TRBD2 | TRBJ2-1 | TRBV28 | - | CASRTSGRHNEQFF | TGTGCCAGCAGAACTAGCGGAAGACACAATGAGCAGTTCTTC
- | TRBJ1-2 | TRBV19 | - | CASSILSTGKSGYTF | TGTGCCAGTAGTATATTGTCCACCGGTAAGAGCGGCTACACCTTC
- | TRBJ2-1 | TRBV7-9 | - | CASSLGGDYNEQFF | TGTGCCAGCAGCCTAGGGGGGGACTACAATGAGCAGTTCTTC
TRBD1 | TRBJ2-1 | TRBV30 | - | CAWSGSRGRSDEQFF | TGTGCCTGGAGTGGGTCCAGGGGGCGAAGCGATGAGCAGTTCTTC
- | TRBJ1-5 | TRBV7-2 | - | CASSQRGDTSNQPQHF | TGTGCCAGCAGCCAAAGAGGGGACACCAGCAATCAGCCCCAGCATTTT
- | TRBJ1-5 | TRBV2 | - | CASSLRGGIQLNQPQHF | TGTGCCAGCAGTTTGCGAGGGGGGATACAACTGAATCAGCCCCAGCATTTT
TRBD2 | TRBJ2-7 | TRBV19 | few | CASSLAGGPSYEQYF | TGTGCCAGTAGTTTAGCGGGAGGGCCTTCCTACGAGCAGTACTTC
TRBD1 | TRBJ2-2 | TRBV5-1 | - | CASTHSKGTGVNTGELFF | TGCGCCAGCACCCACTCCAAAGGGACAGGGGTAAACACCGGGGAGCTGTTTTTT
- | TRBJ2-7 | TRBV28 | few | CASVAALSYEQYF | TGTGCCAGCGTAGCGGCTCTCTCCTACGAGCAGTACTTC
- | TRBJ2-2 | TRBV2 | - | CASLPRRTGELFF | TGTGCCAGCTTACCTCGGAGGACCGGGGAGCTGTTTTTT
- | TRBJ2-4 | TRBV19 | - | CASSRGGTKNIQYF | TGTGCCAGTAGTAGGGGGGGCACCAAAAACATTCAGTACTTC
- | TRBJ1-1 | TRBV10-3 | - | CAISGQSGAFF | TGTGCCATCAGTGGACAGTCCGGGGCTTTCTTT
- | TRBJ2-7 | TRBV7-6 | - | CASSSQATSGYEQYF | TGTGCCAGCAGCTCCCAGGCTACATCAGGCTACGAGCAGTACTTC
- | TRBJ2-5 | TRBV7-8 | - | CASSLSLDEETQYF | TGTGCCAGCAGCTTGTCCTTAGATGAAGAGACCCAGTACTTC
- | TRBJ1-5 | TRBV28 | - | CASKPGGAVIQPQHF | TGTGCCAGCAAACCCGGGGGGGCGGTGATTCAGCCCCAGCATTTT